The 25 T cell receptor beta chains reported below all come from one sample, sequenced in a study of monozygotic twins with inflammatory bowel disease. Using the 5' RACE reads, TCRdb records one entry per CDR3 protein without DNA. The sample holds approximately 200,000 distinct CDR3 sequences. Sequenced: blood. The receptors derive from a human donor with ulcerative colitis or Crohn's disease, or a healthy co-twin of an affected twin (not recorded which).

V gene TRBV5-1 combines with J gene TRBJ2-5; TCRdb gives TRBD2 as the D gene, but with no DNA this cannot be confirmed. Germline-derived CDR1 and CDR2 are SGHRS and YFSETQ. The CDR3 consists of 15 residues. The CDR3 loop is CASSLAPGLQETQYF.

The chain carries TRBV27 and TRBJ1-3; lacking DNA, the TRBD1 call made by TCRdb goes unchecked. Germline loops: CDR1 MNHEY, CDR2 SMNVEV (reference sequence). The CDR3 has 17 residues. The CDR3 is CASSLSGQGLSGNTIYF.

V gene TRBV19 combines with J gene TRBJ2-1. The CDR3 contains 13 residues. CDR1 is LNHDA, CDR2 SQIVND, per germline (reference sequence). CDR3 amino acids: CASSVSPHNEQFF.

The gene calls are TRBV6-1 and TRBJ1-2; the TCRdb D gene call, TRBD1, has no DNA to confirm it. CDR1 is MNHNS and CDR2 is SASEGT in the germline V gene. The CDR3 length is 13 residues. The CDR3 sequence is CASEDRGHGGYTF.

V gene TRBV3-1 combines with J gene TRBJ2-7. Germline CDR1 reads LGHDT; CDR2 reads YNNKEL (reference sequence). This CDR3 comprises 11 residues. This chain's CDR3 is CASSQVGEQYF.

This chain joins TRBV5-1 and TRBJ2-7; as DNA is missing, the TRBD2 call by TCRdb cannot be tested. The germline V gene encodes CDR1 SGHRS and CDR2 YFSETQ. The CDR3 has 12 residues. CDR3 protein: CASSAGNYEQYF.

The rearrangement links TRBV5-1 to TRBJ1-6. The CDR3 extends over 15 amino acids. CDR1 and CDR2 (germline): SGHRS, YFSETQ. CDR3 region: CASSSDTSYNSPLHF.

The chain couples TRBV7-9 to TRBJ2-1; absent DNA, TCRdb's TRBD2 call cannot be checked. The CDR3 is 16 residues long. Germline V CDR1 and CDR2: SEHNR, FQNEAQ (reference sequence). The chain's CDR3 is CASSLPRDYPYNEQFF. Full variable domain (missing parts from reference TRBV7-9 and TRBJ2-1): DTGVSQNPRHKITKRGQNVTFRCDPISEHNRLYWYRQTLGQGPEFLTYFQNEAQLEKSRLLSDRFSAERPKGSFSTLEIQRTEQGDSAMYLCASSLPRDYPYNEQFFGPGTRLTVL.

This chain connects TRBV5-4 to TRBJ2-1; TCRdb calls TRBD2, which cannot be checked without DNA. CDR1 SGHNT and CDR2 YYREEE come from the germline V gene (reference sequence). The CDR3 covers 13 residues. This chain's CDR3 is CASSLRGRNEQFF. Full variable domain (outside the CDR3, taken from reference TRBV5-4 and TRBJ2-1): ETGVTQSPTHLIKTRGQQVTLRCSSQSGHNTVSWYQQALGQGPQFIFQYYREEENGRGNFPPRFSGLQFPNYSSELNVNALELDDSALYLCASSLRGRNEQFFGPGTRLTVL.

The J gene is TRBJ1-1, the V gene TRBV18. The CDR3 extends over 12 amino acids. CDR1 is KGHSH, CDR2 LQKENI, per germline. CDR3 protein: CAGSTVNTEAFF.

CDR3 protein: CASSTEREGTEAFF. The genes are TRBV4-1 and TRBJ1-1. The CDR3 is made up of 14 amino acids. Germline CDR1 is MGHRA and CDR2 is YSYEKL.

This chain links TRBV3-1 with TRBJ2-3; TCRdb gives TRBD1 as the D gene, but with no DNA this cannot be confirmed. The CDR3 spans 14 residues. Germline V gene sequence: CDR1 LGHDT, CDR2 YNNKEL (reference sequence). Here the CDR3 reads CASSHLRDLYTQYF.

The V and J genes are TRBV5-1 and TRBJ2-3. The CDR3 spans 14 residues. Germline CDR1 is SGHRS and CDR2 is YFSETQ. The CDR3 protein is CASSTGDSADTQYF.

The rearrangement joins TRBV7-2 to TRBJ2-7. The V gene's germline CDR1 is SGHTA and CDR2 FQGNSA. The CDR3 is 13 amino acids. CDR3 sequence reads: CASSLVEEYEQYF.

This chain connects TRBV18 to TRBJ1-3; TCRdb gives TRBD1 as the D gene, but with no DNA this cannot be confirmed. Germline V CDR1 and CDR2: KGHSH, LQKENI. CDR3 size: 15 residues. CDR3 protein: CASSPPGQAGNTIYF.

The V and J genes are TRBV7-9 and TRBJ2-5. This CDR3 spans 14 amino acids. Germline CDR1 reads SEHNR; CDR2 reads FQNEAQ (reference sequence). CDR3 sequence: CASSFDTLQETQYF.

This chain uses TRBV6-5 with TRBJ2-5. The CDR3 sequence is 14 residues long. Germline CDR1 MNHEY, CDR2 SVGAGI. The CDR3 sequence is CASSYSASWKTQYF.

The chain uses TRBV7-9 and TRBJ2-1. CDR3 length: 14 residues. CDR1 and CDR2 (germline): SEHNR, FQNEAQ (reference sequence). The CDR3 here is CASSLVDRYNEQFF. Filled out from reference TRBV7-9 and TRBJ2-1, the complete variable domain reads DTGVSQNPRHKITKRGQNVTFRCDPISEHNRLYWYRQTLGQGPEFLTYFQNEAQLEKSRLLSDRFSAERPKGSFSTLEIQRTEQGDSAMYLCASSLVDRYNEQFFGPGTRLTVL.

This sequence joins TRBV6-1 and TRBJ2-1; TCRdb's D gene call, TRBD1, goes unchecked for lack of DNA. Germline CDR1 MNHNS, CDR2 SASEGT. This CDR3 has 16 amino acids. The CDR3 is CASSGSDPFSYNEQFF.

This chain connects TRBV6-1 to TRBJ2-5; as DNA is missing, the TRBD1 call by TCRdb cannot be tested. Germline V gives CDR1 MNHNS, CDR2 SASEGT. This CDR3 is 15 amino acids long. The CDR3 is CASSATGTGTTAQYF.

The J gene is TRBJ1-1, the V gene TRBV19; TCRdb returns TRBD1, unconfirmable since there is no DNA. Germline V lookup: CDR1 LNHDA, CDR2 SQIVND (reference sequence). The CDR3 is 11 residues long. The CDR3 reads CASSVGAPAFF.

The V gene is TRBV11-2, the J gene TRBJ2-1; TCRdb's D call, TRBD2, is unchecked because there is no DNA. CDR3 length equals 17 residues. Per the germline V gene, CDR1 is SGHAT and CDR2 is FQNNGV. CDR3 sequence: CASSRGIAGGQYNEQFF.

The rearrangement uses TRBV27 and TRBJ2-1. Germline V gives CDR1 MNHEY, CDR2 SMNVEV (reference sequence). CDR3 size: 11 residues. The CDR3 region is CASSTNNEQFF.

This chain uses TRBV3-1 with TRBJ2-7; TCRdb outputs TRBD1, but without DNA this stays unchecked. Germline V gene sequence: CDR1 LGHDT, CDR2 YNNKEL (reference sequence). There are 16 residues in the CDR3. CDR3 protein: CAGSLAKDRVDNEQYF.

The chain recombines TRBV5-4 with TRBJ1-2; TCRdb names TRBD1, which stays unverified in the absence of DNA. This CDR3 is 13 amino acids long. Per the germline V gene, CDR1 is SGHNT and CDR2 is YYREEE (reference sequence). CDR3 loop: CASSRIPGAGYTF.